This T cell receptor (beta chain) emerged from a study of blood T cell repertoires in COVID-19. Profiled with immunoSEQ multiplex PCR; TCRdb holds only in-frame clones, not every one. In the table there are about 280,000 clones, roughly 80% of which are singletons. Participants came from 20 to 25 US areas, aged roughly 18 to 95 years. This receptor was taken from a middle-aged man who had been exposed to COVID-19. The specimen sequenced was PBMCs or T cells enriched from blood (not recorded which).

The CDR3 loop reads CASSQVHSPSAQYF. CDR3 nucleotide sequence: TGTGCCAGCAGCCAAGTTCATAGCCCTTCGGCCCAGTACTTC. V and J are TRBV5-4 and TRBJ2-5; D is unresolved. This CDR3 has 14 residues. CDR1 and CDR2 from the germline V gene are SGHNT and YYREEE (reference sequence). V was shortened by 4 bases and J by 9 bases, with 19 bases between the two germline ends.